This T cell receptor beta chain was sequenced for a study of T cell changes during pregnancy in multiple sclerosis. This CDR3 region has 12 residues. Looked up from germline, CDR1 is SNHLY and CDR2 is FYNNEI. With 9 bases removed from V and 6 bases from J, the gap between germline ends came to 12 bases. This table comes from immunoSEQ multiplex PCR, and its TCRdb copy is limited to in-frame clones, with some not included. The table lists tens of thousands of clones, about 91% of them singletons. V gene TRBV2 combines with J gene TRBJ1-3; no reliable D call. The sequence was obtained from a female donor with multiple sclerosis, enrolled in a pregnancy study. Sequenced here: peripheral blood, sampled in the first trimester of pregnancy. The CDR3 DNA is TGTGCCAGGGCGGCAGAGCTAAACACCATATATTTT. This gives the protein CARAAELNTIYF.